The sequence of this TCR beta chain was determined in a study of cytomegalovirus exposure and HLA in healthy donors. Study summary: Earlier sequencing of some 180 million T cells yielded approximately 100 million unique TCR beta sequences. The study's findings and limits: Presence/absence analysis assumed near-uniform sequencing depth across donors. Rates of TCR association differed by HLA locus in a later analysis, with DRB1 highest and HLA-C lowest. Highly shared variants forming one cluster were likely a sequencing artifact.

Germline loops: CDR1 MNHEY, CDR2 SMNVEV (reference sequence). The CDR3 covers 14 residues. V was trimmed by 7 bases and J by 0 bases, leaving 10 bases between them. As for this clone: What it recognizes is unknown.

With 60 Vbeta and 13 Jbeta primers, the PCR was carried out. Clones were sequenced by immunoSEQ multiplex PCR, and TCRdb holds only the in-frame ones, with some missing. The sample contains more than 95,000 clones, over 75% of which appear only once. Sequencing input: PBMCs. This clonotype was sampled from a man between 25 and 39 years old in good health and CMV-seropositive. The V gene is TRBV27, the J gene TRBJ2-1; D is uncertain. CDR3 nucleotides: TGTGCCAGCACCAAGCAAAGCTCCTACAATGAGCAGTTCTTC. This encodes CASTKQSSYNEQFF.